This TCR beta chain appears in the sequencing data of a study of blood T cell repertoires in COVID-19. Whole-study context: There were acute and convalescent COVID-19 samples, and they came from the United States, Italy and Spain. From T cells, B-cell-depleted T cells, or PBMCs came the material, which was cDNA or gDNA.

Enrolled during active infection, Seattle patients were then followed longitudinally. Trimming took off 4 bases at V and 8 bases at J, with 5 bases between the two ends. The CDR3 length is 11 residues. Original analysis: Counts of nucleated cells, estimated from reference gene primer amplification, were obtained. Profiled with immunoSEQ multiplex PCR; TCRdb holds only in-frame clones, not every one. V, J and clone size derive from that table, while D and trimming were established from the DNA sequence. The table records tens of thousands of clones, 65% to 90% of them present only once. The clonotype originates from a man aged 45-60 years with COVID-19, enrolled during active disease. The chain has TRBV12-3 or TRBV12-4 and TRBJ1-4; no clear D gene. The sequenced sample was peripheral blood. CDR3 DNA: TGTGCCAGCAGTTCACAGGAAAAACTGTTTTTT. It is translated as CASSSQEKLFF.